The present T cell receptor beta chain was sequenced within a study of T-cell memory formation after mild COVID-19. Across the whole study: Each donor largely had its own TCR clusters.

Trimming shortened V by 0 bases and J by 1 base, and 17 bases separated the two germline ends. The CDR3 spans 18 residues. The germline CDR1 and CDR2 sequences are SGHRS and YFSETQ. TCRdb reanalysed the 5' RACE reads using MiXCR and keeps one entry per CDR3 protein. This sample has nearly 110,000 distinct CDR3 sequences; about an eighth occur once, and the top ten carry around 26%. The receptor comes from an adult woman who had mild COVID-19 (a few samples of this study predate the infection). Cell type and time point are not known. The chain combines TRBV5-1 with TRBJ1-3, with D uncertain. The sequenced material came from PBMCs or a T cell subset sorted from them (not recorded which). The CDR3 sequence is CASSLGQINPYSGNTIYF. In DNA form, the CDR3 reads TGCGCCAGCAGCTTGGGGCAGATTAATCCTTATTCTGGAAACACCATATATTTT.